These T cell receptor beta chains were read from a single sample in a study of OX40 agonist ivuxolimab in advanced cancers. Sequenced by immunoSEQ multiplex PCR; TCRdb stores in-frame clones only, minus some. Counted here are several thousand clones, around 78% occurring once; the ten biggest clones make up about 18%. Material: CD4+ or CD8+ T cells sorted from blood, obtained in a trial of the OX40 agonist ivuxolimab. The receptors were gathered from an adult with an advanced solid tumor such as melanoma, head and neck, liver or kidney cancer. The CDR3 runs from the conserved cysteine through the conserved F or W. D genes are given only for firm matches. Clone size is given for some rows only: seen once, a few or many times, or a class if the clone is expanded.

V	D	size	J	CDR3	DNA
TRBV7-6	NA	NA	TRBJ1-5	CASSLTGRYSNQPQHF	TGTGCCAGCAGCTTAACGGGACGGTATAGCAATCAGCCCCAGCATTTT
TRBV4-1	NA	NA	TRBJ2-7	CASSQDDQGYYEQYF	TGCGCCAGCAGCCAAGATGACCAGGGGTACTACGAGCAGTACTTC
TRBV4-1	NA	NA	TRBJ2-1	CASSQIVSANEQFF	TGCGCCAGCAGCCAAATTGTCAGCGCCAATGAGCAGTTCTTC
TRBV9	NA	NA	TRBJ2-5	CASSVVGSQRETQYF	TGTGCCAGCAGCGTAGTAGGCAGTCAAAGGGAGACCCAGTACTTC
TRBV5-6	NA	NA	TRBJ2-3	CANSLASDTDTQYF	TGTGCCAACAGCTTGGCTAGCGACACAGATACGCAGTATTTT
TRBV7-3	NA	medium-sized	TRBJ2-1	CASSPSLGALHEQFF	TGTGCCAGCAGCCCTTCCTTGGGGGCACTCCATGAGCAGTTCTTC
TRBV5-4	NA	NA	TRBJ2-1	CASSLGVEQFF	TGTGCCAGCAGCTTGGGAGTTGAGCAGTTCTTC
TRBV7-9	NA	NA	TRBJ1-1	CASSLGGRTEAFF	TGTGCCAGCAGCTTGGGGGGGAGGACTGAAGCTTTCTTT
TRBV9	TRBD2	NA	TRBJ2-3	CASSAAAGGRGGSYTQYF	TGTGCCAGCAGCGCCGCCGCCGGGGGGCGGGGGGGCTCATATACGCAGTATTTT
TRBV19	NA	NA	TRBJ2-1	CASSWTVDNEQFF	TGTGCCAGTAGCTGGACAGTTGACAATGAGCAGTTCTTC
TRBV29-1	NA	NA	TRBJ1-2	CSAVGRGLEGYTF	TGCAGCGCTGTCGGTAGGGGCCTGGAAGGCTACACCTTC
TRBV4-2	NA	NA	TRBJ2-1	CASSQTDSPGRPNNEQFF	TGTGCCAGCAGCCAAACCGACTCCCCCGGTCGGCCCAACAATGAGCAGTTCTTC
TRBV7-9	NA	NA	TRBJ1-1	CASSLNRVWNTEAFF	TGTGCCAGCAGCCTTAACAGGGTATGGAACACTGAAGCTTTCTTT
TRBV6-5	NA	once	TRBJ1-1	CASSYQGQANTEAFF	TGTGCCAGCAGTTACCAGGGACAAGCGAACACTGAAGCTTTCTTT
TRBV15	NA	NA	TRBJ1-1	CATSRRRRSNTEAFF	TGTGCCACCAGCAGGCGCCGACGGTCGAACACTGAAGCTTTCTTT
TRBV7-3	TRBD2	NA	TRBJ2-1	CASSQLAGVNNEQFF	TGTGCCAGCAGCCAACTAGCGGGGGTCAACAATGAGCAGTTCTTC
TRBV2	NA	few	TRBJ1-2	CATRGVYYGYTF	TGTGCCACCCGGGGGGTTTACTATGGCTACACCTTC
TRBV7-9	NA	once	TRBJ2-1	CASSLGVGRGFNEQFF	TGTGCCAGCAGCTTAGGTGTGGGGCGAGGGTTCAATGAGCAGTTCTTC
TRBV6-5	TRBD2	NA	TRBJ2-1	CASSSGLALYNEQFF	TGTGCCAGCAGTTCGGGACTAGCCCTCTACAATGAGCAGTTCTTC
TRBV5-5	TRBD1	few	TRBJ1-2	CASSPLTQGENTF	TGTGCCAGCAGCCCCCTAACACAGGGGGAAAACACCTTC
TRBV6-6	TRBD1	NA	TRBJ1-5	CASSSGQGSNQPQHF	TGTGCCAGCAGTTCGGGACAGGGCAGCAATCAGCCCCAGCATTTT
TRBV4-1	NA	NA	TRBJ1-4	CASTGTAATNEKLFF	TGCGCCAGCACGGGTACAGCGGCCACTAATGAAAAACTGTTTTTT
TRBV29-1	TRBD1	NA	TRBJ1-1	CSVETTGTELRRGPEAFF	TGCAGCGTTGAAACCACCGGGACAGAGCTTCGGAGGGGCCCTGAAGCTTTCTTT
TRBV28	NA	NA	TRBJ2-7	CASSSPGTYEQYF	TGTGCCAGCAGTTCCCCAGGGACGTACGAGCAGTACTTC
TRBV19	NA	NA	TRBJ2-4	CASREGWATDIQYF	TGTGCCAGTAGGGAGGGGTGGGCAACGGACATTCAGTACTTC
TRBV4-3	NA	NA	TRBJ1-2	CASSQDSGGQGGYTF	TGCGCCAGCAGCCAAGATAGCGGGGGGCAAGGTGGCTACACCTTC
TRBV7-2	NA	NA	TRBJ1-5	CASSLEGVLMLSNQPQHF	TGTGCCAGCAGCTTAGAGGGGGTTCTGATGCTTAGCAATCAGCCCCAGCATTTT
TRBV6-5	NA	few	TRBJ2-5	CASSYRGPQETQYF	TGTGCCAGCAGTTACCGGGGACCTCAAGAGACCCAGTACTTC
TRBV6-1	TRBD2	NA	TRBJ2-2	CASSGRLAGPGELFF	TGTGCCAGCAGTGGAAGACTAGCGGGGCCCGGGGAGCTGTTTTTT
TRBV19	TRBD1	NA	TRBJ2-1	CASSVGQGVWNEQFF	TGTGCCAGTAGTGTCGGACAGGGGGTTTGGAATGAGCAGTTCTTC
TRBV30	NA	NA	TRBJ2-5	CAWSPPGTQYF	TGTGCCTGGAGTCCTCCGGGGACCCAGTACTTC
TRBV27	TRBD2	NA	TRBJ2-1	CASSFLTSGGIYNEQFF	TGTGCCAGCAGTTTCTTGACTAGCGGGGGGATTTACAATGAGCAGTTCTTC
TRBV5-4	NA	NA	TRBJ2-1	CASSLWTAGEQFF	TGTGCCAGCAGCCTTTGGACGGCAGGCGAGCAGTTCTTC
TRBV5-4	NA	NA	TRBJ2-1	CASSLVNNEQFF	TGTGCCAGCAGCTTGGTAAACAATGAGCAGTTCTTC
TRBV4-3	NA	NA	TRBJ1-1	CASSQVSGWAEAFF	TGCGCCAGCAGCCAAGTCTCCGGGTGGGCTGAAGCTTTCTTT
TRBV9	NA	NA	TRBJ2-3	CASSVARDGITDTQYF	TGTGCCAGCAGCGTAGCACGGGACGGCATCACAGATACGCAGTATTTT
TRBV9	NA	medium-sized	TRBJ1-5	CASSVGSTGEPQHF	TGTGCCAGCAGCGTAGGATCTACCGGGGAGCCCCAGCATTTT
TRBV30	TRBD1	NA	TRBJ2-7	CAWHPGQGSSEQYF	TGTGCCTGGCATCCGGGACAGGGTTCCTCCGAGCAGTACTTC
TRBV4-1	TRBD2	NA	TRBJ2-1	CASSSEAGRSYNEQFF	TGCGCCAGCAGCTCCGAAGCGGGGCGGAGTTACAATGAGCAGTTCTTC
TRBV6-5	NA	NA	TRBJ1-5	CASAAAGSNQPQHF	TGTGCCAGCGCCGCTGCGGGAAGCAATCAGCCCCAGCATTTT
TRBV18	NA	NA	TRBJ1-4	CASSDIGGLNEKLFF	TGTGCCAGCTCAGACATCGGGGGTCTTAATGAAAAACTGTTTTTT
TRBV9	NA	NA	TRBJ2-3	CASSVEGGGLADTQYF	TGTGCCAGCAGCGTAGAGGGAGGTGGTCTCGCAGATACGCAGTATTTT
TRBV5-6	NA	NA	TRBJ2-1	CASSTTSNEQFF	TGTGCCAGCAGCACAACCAGCAATGAGCAGTTCTTC
TRBV6-5	TRBD2	NA	TRBJ2-1	CASNFYGGNEQFF	TGTGCCAGCAACTTCTACGGGGGGAATGAGCAGTTCTTC
TRBV6-1	NA	NA	TRBJ2-7	CASSEGYYGAYEQYF	TGTGCCAGCAGTGAAGGTTATTATGGGGCCTACGAGCAGTACTTC
TRBV9	TRBD2	NA	TRBJ2-2	CARSVGTSGGANTGELFF	TGCGCCCGCAGCGTTGGGACTAGCGGGGGGGCGAACACCGGGGAGCTGTTTTTT
TRBV19	TRBD1	NA	TRBJ1-6	CASSTMGQGTSSYNSPLHF	TGTGCCAGTAGTACGATGGGACAGGGTACGAGCTCCTATAATTCACCCCTCCACTTT
TRBV5-6	TRBD2	NA	TRBJ2-7	CASSPGLAGGYEQYF	TGTGCCAGCAGCCCGGGACTAGCGGGAGGCTACGAGCAGTACTTC
TRBV19	TRBD2	medium-sized	TRBJ2-1	CASSINAGGYNEQFF	TGTGCCAGTAGTATCAATGCGGGGGGGTACAATGAGCAGTTCTTC
TRBV9	NA	few	TRBJ2-2	CASSVPSPGSQRGVHTGELFF	TGTGCCAGCAGCGTCCCCTCCCCCGGGTCACAGAGGGGAGTTCACACCGGGGAGCTGTTTTTT
TRBV5-4	NA	NA	TRBJ1-2	CASSPDGGGYGYTF	TGTGCCAGCAGCCCTGACGGAGGGGGCTATGGCTACACCTTC
TRBV6-1	TRBD1	NA	TRBJ2-3	CTSSVGQGAADTQYF	TGTACCAGCAGTGTGGGACAGGGGGCCGCAGATACGCAGTATTTT
TRBV2	NA	few	TRBJ2-3	CASSEGVGLARGYF	TGTGCCAGCAGTGAAGGGGTAGGACTGGCTCGGGGGTATTTT
TRBV9	NA	NA	TRBJ2-1	CASSAIGDEQFF	TGTGCCAGCAGCGCGATAGGCGATGAGCAGTTCTTC